The following is a TCR beta chain sequence with its context. No antigen is known for it. The sample belongs to a study of cytomegalovirus exposure and HLA in healthy donors. Nominally healthy donors were sampled, though unrecorded immune exposures were likely. General observations from the study: Cytomegalovirus-associated status was assigned to about 180 TCR beta chains. Reportedly, a later analysis found an Asian-associated ancestry cluster had fewer N-insertions than the roughly 670-donor mean.

The CDR3 consists of 14 residues. Trimming at V came to 4 bases and at J to 7 bases, leaving 3 bases not matched to a gene. CDR1 MNHNY and CDR2 SVGAGI come from the germline V gene (reference sequence). The primer mix had 60 Vbeta and 13 Jbeta primers. Assay: immunoSEQ multiplex PCR; the TCRdb copy retains only in-frame clones and omits some. Among approximately 130,000 clones listed, 65% to 90% were seen once. The TCR comes from a man aged 50-60 years in good health and CMV-seronegative. This chain connects TRBV6-6 to TRBJ1-6, with TRBD1 identical over 8 bases. The sequencing sample was made of PBMCs. DNA for the CDR3: TGTGCCAGCAGTTTGACAGGGGAAAATTCACCCCTCCACTTT. Protein product: CASSLTGENSPLHF.